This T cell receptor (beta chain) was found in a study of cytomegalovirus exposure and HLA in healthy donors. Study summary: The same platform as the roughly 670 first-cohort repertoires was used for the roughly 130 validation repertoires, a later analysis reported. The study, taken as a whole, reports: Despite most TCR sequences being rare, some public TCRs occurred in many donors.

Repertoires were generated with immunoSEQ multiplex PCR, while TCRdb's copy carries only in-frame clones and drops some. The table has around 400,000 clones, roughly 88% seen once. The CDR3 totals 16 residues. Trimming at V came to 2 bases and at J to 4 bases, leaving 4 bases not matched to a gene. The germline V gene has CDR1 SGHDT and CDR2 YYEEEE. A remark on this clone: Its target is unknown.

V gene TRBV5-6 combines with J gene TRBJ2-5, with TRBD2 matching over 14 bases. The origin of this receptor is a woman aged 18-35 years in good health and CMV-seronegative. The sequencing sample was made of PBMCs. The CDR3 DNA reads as TGTGCCAGCAGCTTCGGACTAGCGGGAGGCGGAGAGACCCAGTACTTC. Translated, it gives CASSFGLAGGGETQYF. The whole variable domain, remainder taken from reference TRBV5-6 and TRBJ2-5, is DAGVTQSPTHLIKTRGQQVTLRCSPKSGHDTVSWYQQALGQGPQFIFQYYEEEERQRGNFPDRFSGHQFPNYSSELNVNALLLGDSALYLCASSFGLAGGGETQYFGPGTRLLVL.